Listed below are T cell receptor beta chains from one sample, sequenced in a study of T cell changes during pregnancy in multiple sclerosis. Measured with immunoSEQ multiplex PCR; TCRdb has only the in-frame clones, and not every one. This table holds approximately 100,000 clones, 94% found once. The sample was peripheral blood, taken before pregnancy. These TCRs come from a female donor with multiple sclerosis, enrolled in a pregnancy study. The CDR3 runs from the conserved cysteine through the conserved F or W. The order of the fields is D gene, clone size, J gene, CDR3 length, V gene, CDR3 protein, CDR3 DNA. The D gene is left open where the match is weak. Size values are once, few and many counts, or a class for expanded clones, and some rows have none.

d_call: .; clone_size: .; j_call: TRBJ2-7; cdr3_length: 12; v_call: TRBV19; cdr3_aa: CASSIRGSEQYF; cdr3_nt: TGTGCCAGTAGTATAAGAGGAAGTGAGCAGTACTTC
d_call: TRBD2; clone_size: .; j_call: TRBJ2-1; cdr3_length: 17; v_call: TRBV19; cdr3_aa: CASSTLAGGPTYNEQFF; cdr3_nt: TGTGCCAGTAGTACTCTAGCGGGAGGGCCCACCTACAATGAGCAGTTCTTC
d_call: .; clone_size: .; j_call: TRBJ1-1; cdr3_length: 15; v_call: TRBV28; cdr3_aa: CASSPHPGGYTEAFF; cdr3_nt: TGTGCCAGCAGTCCCCACCCAGGCGGGTACACTGAAGCTTTCTTT
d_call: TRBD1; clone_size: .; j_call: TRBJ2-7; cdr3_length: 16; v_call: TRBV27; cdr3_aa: CASSLGTGKSLYEQYF; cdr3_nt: TGTGCCAGCAGTTTGGGGACAGGGAAAAGCCTCTACGAGCAGTACTTC
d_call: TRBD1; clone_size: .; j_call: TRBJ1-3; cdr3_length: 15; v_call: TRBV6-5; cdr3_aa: CASRPDRGQGNTIYF; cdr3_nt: TGTGCCAGCAGACCCGACAGGGGGCAAGGAAACACCATATATTTT
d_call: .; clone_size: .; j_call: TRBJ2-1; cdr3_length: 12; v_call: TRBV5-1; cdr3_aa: CASSYRDNEQFF; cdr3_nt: TGCGCCAGCAGCTACCGGGACAATGAGCAGTTCTTC
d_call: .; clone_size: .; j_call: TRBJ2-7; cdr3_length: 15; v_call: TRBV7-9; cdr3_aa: CASSLGGGVVGEQYF; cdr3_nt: TGTGCCAGCAGCTTAGGCGGCGGGGTGGTGGGAGAGCAGTACTTC
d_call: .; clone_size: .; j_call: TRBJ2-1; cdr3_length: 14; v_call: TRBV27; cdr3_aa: CASSQNRVRDEQFF; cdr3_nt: TGTGCCAGCAGTCAGAACAGGGTGCGGGATGAGCAGTTCTTC
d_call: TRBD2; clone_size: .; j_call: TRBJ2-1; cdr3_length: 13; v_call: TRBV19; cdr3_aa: CASSNGLAGEQFF; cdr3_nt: TGTGCCAGTAGCAACGGACTAGCGGGTGAGCAGTTCTTC
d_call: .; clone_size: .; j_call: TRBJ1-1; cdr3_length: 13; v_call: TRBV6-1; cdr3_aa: CATKTVLNTEAFF; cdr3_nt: TGTGCCACCAAGACAGTACTGAACACTGAAGCTTTCTTT
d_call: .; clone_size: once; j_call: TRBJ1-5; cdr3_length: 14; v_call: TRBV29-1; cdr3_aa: CSVGREGPNQPQHF; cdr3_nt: TGCAGCGTTGGACGGGAGGGACCCAATCAGCCCCAGCATTTT
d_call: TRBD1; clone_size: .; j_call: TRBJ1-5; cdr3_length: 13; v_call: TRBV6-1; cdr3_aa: CATQGTVNQPQHF; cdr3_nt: TGTGCCACCCAGGGGACAGTTAATCAGCCCCAGCATTTT
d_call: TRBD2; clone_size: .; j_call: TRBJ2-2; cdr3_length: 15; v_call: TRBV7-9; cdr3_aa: CASSFSGRLSGELFF; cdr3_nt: TGTGCCAGCAGCTTTAGCGGGAGGTTGTCCGGGGAGCTGTTTTTT
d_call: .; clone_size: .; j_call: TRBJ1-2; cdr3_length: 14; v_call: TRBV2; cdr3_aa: CASSEQINNYGYTF; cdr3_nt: TGTGCCAGCAGTGAACAGATAAATAACTATGGCTACACCTTC
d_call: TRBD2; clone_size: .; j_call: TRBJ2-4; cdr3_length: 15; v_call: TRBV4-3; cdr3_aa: CASSRGLGGQNIQYF; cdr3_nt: TGCGCCAGCAGCCGGGGACTAGGGGGGCAAAACATTCAGTACTTC
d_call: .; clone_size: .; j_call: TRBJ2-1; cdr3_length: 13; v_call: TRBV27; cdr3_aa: CASGLANYNEQFF; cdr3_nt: TGTGCCAGCGGCCTAGCGAACTACAATGAGCAGTTCTTC
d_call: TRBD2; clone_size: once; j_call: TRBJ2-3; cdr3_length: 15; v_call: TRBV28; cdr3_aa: CASTLGGVLADTQYF; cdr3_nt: TGTGCCAGCACCCTGGGAGGGGTTCTTGCAGATACGCAGTATTTT
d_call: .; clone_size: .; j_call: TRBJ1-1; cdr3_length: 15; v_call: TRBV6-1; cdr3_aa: CASRDSYEVNTEAFF; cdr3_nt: TGTGCCAGCAGGGACAGTTACGAAGTGAACACTGAAGCTTTCTTT
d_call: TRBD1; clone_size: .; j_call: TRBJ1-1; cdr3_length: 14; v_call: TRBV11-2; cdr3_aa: CASSPVRGRSEAFF; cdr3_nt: TGTGCCAGCAGCCCTGTCAGGGGGCGATCTGAAGCTTTCTTT
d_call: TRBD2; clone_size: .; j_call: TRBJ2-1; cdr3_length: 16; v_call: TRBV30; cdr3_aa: CAWRVRMAGGPPKQFF; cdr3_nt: TGTGCCTGGAGGGTCCGTATGGCGGGAGGGCCCCCTAAGCAGTTCTTC
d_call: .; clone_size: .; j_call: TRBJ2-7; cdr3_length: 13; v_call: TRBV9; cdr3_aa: CASSDGQPYEQYF; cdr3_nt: TGTGCCAGCAGCGACGGACAGCCCTACGAGCAGTACTTC
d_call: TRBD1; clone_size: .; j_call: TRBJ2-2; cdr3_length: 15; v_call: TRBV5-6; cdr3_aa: CASSLGDRDTGELFF; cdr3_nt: TGTGCCAGCAGCTTAGGGGACAGAGACACCGGGGAGCTGTTTTTT
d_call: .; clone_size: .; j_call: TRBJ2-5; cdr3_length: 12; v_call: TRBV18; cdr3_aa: CASSPTEETQYF; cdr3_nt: TGTGCCAGCTCGCCGACAGAAGAGACCCAGTACTTC
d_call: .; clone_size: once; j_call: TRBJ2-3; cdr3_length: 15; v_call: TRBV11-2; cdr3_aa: CASSLAGGSTDTQYF; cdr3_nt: TGTGCCAGCAGCTTAGCGGGTGGGAGCACAGATACGCAGTATTTT
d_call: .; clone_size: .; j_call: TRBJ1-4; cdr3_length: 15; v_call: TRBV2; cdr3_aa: CASSDKTATNEKLFF; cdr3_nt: TGTGCCAGCAGTGATAAGACAGCAACTAATGAAAAACTGTTTTTT
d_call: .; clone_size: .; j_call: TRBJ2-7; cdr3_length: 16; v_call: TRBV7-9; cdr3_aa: CASSPLSRRGTYEQYF; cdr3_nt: TGTGCCAGCAGCCCCCTGAGCAGGAGGGGAACCTACGAGCAGTACTTC
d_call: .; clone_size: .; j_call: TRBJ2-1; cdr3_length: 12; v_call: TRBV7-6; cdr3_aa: CASSLVFGLQFF; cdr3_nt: TGTGCCAGCAGCTTAGTATTCGGGTTACAGTTCTTC
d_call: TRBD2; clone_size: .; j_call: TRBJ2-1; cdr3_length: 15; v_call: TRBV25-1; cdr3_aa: CASSEGAGGGNEQFF; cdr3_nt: TGTGCCAGCAGTGAGGGGGCGGGAGGGGGAAATGAGCAGTTCTTC
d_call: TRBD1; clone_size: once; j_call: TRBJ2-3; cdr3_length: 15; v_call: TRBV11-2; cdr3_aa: CASSDGQGSTDTQYF; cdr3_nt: TGTGCCAGCAGCGACGGACAGGGCAGCACAGATACGCAGTATTTT